The source of this TCR beta chain is a study of identifying expanded T cells in peripheral blood. CDR1 and CDR2 (germline): SGHRS, YFSETQ. CDR3 length: 15 residues. V was pared by 5 bases and J by 7 bases, with 13 bases of the junction left unmatched. Healthy donors had no documented immune events, such as infections, while sampled. Clones were read by immunoSEQ multiplex PCR, and TCRdb kept only the in-frame ones, dropping some. This sample has tens of thousands of clones, with around 90% found just once. The receptor comes from a person aged 18 to 75 in good health. The gene calls are TRBV5-1 and TRBJ2-7, with 9 bases that match TRBD2. The sample taken for sequencing was blood. DNA for the CDR3: TGCGCCAGCAGGCCGACCCCGGGACTAGCTAGGGAGCAGTACTTC. Translation: CASRPTPGLAREQYF.